Listed here are 2 T cell receptor beta chains from one sample, sequenced in a study of T cell responses to AZD1222 COVID-19 vaccine. Some clones are missing from TCRdb's copy, which holds only in-frame ones; the method was immunoSEQ multiplex PCR. Among under 95,000 clones listed, 85% to 90% were seen once. This sample comprised peripheral blood, obtained 28 days after the second AZD1222 dose. All receptors come from an adult who received the AZD1222 COVID-19 vaccine.

V is TRBV28 and J is TRBJ2-2; D gene uncertain. Germline assignment: CDR1 MDHEN and CDR2 SYDVKM. The V end lost 2 bases, the J end lost 3 bases, and 13 bases lay between the germline ends. The length of the CDR3 is 16 residues. The CDR3 region is CASSLEVAPYTGELFF. The CDR3 region has the DNA TGTGCCAGCAGTTTAGAGGTAGCCCCCTACACCGGGGAGCTGTTTTTT.

CDR3 region: CASKVLSSYNEQFF. CDR3 nucleotides: TGTGCCAGCAAAGTCTTGAGCTCCTACAATGAGCAGTTCTTC. This sequence joins TRBV5-8 and TRBJ2-1; D is unclear. CDR3 size: 14 residues. Germline-derived CDR1 and CDR2 are SGHTS and YDEGEE. Trimming took off 6 bases at V and 0 bases at J, with 10 bases between the two ends. Complete variable domain (other parts from reference TRBV5-8 and TRBJ2-1): EAGVTQSPTHLIKTRGQQATLRCSPISGHTSVYWYQQALGLGLQFLLWYDEGEERNRGNFPPRFSGRQFPNYSSELNVNALELEDSALYLCASKVLSSYNEQFFGPGTRLTVL.